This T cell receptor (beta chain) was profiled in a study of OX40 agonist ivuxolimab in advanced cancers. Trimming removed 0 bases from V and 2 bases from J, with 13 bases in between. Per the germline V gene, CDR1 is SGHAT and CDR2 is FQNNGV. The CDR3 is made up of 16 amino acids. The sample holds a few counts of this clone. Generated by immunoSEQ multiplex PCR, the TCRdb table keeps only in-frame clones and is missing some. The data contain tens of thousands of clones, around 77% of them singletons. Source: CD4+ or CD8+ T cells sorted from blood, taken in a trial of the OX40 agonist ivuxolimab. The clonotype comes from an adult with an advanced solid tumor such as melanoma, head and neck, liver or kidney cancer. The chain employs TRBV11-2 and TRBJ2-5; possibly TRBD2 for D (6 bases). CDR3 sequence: CASSLDPLALQETQYF. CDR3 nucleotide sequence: TGTGCCAGCAGCTTAGATCCCCTAGCGCTACAAGAGACCCAGTACTTC.